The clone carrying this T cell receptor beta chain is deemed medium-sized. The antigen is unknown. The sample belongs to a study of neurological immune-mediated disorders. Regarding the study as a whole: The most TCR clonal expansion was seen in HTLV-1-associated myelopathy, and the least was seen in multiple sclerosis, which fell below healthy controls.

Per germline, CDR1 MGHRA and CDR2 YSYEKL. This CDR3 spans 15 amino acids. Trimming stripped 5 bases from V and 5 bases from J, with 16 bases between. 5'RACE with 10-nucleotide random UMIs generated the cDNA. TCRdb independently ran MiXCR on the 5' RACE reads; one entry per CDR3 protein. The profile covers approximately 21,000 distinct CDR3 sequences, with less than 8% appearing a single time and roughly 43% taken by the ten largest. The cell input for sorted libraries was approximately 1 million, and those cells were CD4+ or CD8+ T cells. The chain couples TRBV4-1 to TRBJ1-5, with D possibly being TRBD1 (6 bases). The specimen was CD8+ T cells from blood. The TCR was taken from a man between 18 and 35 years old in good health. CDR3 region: CASSLALRGYQPQHF. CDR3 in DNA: TGCGCCAGCAGCTTAGCCCTCAGGGGATATCAGCCCCAGCATTTT.